Here is one T cell receptor (beta chain) with its context. Authors' processing steps: Reference gene primer amplification yielded estimated nucleated cell counts. Assay used: immunoSEQ multiplex PCR; TCRdb lists only in-frame clones, some missing. The DNA gave D and trimming, while V, J and clone size come from that table. The sample yields more than 250,000 clones, around 80% seen once. This entry comes from a study of blood T cell repertoires in COVID-19. Study details: From the United States, Italy and Spain came samples of acute and convalescent COVID-19. Sources were T cells, B-cell-depleted T cells, or PBMCs; the material itself was cDNA or gDNA.

V dropped 1 base and J dropped 1; count of bases not matched to a gene: 3. CDR1 and CDR2 (germline): SGHRS, YFSETQ. The CDR3 length is 15 residues. V gene TRBV5-1 combines with J gene TRBJ1-1; 8 bases agree with TRBD1. Input material: peripheral blood. The clonotype was recovered from a woman aged 45 to 65 with acute or convalescent COVID-19. Here the CDR3 DNA reads TGCGCCAGCAGCTTGACGGGACAGGAGAACACTGAAGCTTTCTTT. Protein sequence: CASSLTGQENTEAFF.